A selection of T cell receptor beta chains follows, all from one sample in a study of blood T cell repertoires in COVID-19. Assay: immunoSEQ multiplex PCR; the TCRdb copy retains only in-frame clones and omits some. The sample lists almost 300,000 clones, around nine tenths seen once, with around 1.2% in the top ten. Material for sequencing was peripheral blood. The receptors come from a man aged 70 or older with acute or convalescent COVID-19. The CDR3 runs from the conserved cysteine through the conserved F or W.

cdr3_length | j_call | v_call | cdr3_aa
16 | TRBJ2-1 | TRBV10-1 | CASSYPGLVRHNEQFF
15 | TRBJ2-2 | TRBV6-1 | CASSELFGGPGELFF
14 | TRBJ1-4 | TRBV5-4 | CASSAGVRDEKLFF
12 | TRBJ2-1 | TRBV28 | CASSLSPNEQFF
15 | TRBJ1-4 | TRBV28 | CASSETDTVNEKLFF
13 | TRBJ1-2 | TRBV12-3/TRBV12-4 | CASSRGQGHGYTF
14 | TRBJ2-7 | TRBV11-2 | CASSPDRILYEQYF
16 | TRBJ2-3 | TRBV5-1 | CASSPSTSGSTDTQYF
14 | TRBJ1-3 | TRBV5-1 | CASSTTGPGNTIYF
13 | TRBJ2-3 | TRBV2 | CASYSGGADTQYF
15 | TRBJ2-7 | TRBV19 | CASSSTRRGSYEQYF
14 | TRBJ2-7 | TRBV2 | CASIITGGADEQYF
15 | TRBJ2-4 | TRBV4-1 | CASSPSQGAWDIQYF
17 | TRBJ2-2 | TRBV7-7 | CASSLRLAGGGTGELFF
16 | TRBJ1-2 | TRBV4-3 | CASSQDAGTGGRGYTF
15 | TRBJ2-4 | TRBV18 | CASSPALGAKNIQYF
16 | TRBJ2-2 | TRBV6-6 | CASSPWTSGGAGELFF
14 | TRBJ1-2 | TRBV10-3 | CAISESQGGYGYTF
13 | TRBJ2-1 | TRBV29-1 | CSVPVASYNEQFF
16 | TRBJ2-7 | TRBV4-2 | CASSQGLAGGSNEQYF
12 | TRBJ2-7 | TRBV7-2 | CASSLLTYEQYF
13 | TRBJ2-1 | TRBV7-2 | CASSLQPSGEQFF
19 | TRBJ2-4 | TRBV5-1 | CASSLAPSGGVSAKNIQYF
12 | TRBJ1-6 | TRBV28 | CASTVINSPLHF
15 | TRBJ1-1 | TRBV6-4 | CASRAGIGVNTEAFF
17 | TRBJ2-1 | TRBV7-9 | CASSKRLAGFSYNEQFF
15 | TRBJ2-5 | TRBV28 | CASSLGGAGGETQYF
15 | TRBJ2-5 | TRBV5-6 | CASSLTLAGKETQYF
15 | TRBJ2-1 | TRBV4-2 | CASSRTSGGDNEQFF
17 | TRBJ2-1 | TRBV4-2 | CASSQAPRDRDPNEQFF
17 | TRBJ1-3 | TRBV7-9 | CASSQRTAMSSGNTIYF
17 | TRBJ2-5 | TRBV3-1/TRBV3-2 | CASSLPNSGGFQETQYF
14 | TRBJ2-1 | TRBV7-9 | CASSSNRRGHEQFF
16 | TRBJ1-1 | TRBV4-2 | CASSPDSWTVNTEAFF
15 | TRBJ2-1 | TRBV11-3 | CASSADRGPINEQFF
17 | TRBJ1-4 | TRBV5-1 | CASSRVPQAATNEKLFF
14 | TRBJ1-4 | TRBV5-6 | CASSPSIGNEKLFF
15 | TRBJ2-3 | TRBV9 | CASTLEGGPGDTQYF
13 | TRBJ2-3 | TRBV5-1 | CASTGFRTDTQYF
15 | TRBJ2-1 | TRBV28 | CASSLRTGPLNEQFF
14 | TRBJ1-5 | TRBV6-6 | CASSQGQGVEPQHF
16 | TRBJ2-7 | TRBV7-9 | CASSRQGYIENYEQYF
15 | TRBJ1-4 | TRBV7-3 | CASSPTGDANEKLFF
16 | TRBJ2-1 | TRBV24-1 | CATSDQKQGSYNEQFF
14 | TRBJ2-1 | TRBV10-3 | CAISEQGDQYEQFF
16 | TRBJ1-5 | TRBV24-1 | CATSDHTGGFNQPQHF
13 | TRBJ1-1 | TRBV30 | CAWSVAGGTEAFF
13 | TRBJ1-6 | TRBV4-3 | CASSQDGSSPLHF
13 | TRBJ2-7 | TRBV6-6 | CASNPGPDYEQYF
13 | TRBJ1-2 | TRBV28 | CASSFPQEPGYTF
16 | TRBJ2-2 | TRBV10-2 | CASSDRASGRGEELFF